This T cell receptor beta chain was recovered during a study (dated by TCRdb to between 2015 and 2016). This clonotype was detected a few times. What antigen it recognizes has not been identified. It has no much larger one-base neighbor in the sample; base qualities were not kept. V is trimmed back by 3 bases and J by 8 bases, and the junction contains 6 bases that no gene match accounts for. Spanning cysteine to phenylalanine, the CDR3 consists of 13 amino acids. Kept here is only the CDR3 DNA, which spans 39 bases and is read in frame from base 1. The germline V gene yields SGHTA for CDR1 and FQGNSA for CDR2. To prepare the library, RT-PCR was applied. The sequencer was an Illumina MiSeq. TCRdb reanalyzed the raw reads on its own, using fastp at Q25 for trimming and MiXCR for clone calling, and kept in-frame beta chains. Each CDR3 protein gets just one entry, which takes the most common genes and DNA from the rows behind it. A total of about 680,000 distinct CDR3 sequences appear in this sample, approximately 15% of them only once. Roughly 4% of the sample goes to the ten largest clones.

This receptor was identified in a female donor in good health, serving as a healthy control. The sequence links TRBV7-2 to TRBJ1-2; 7 junctional bases match TRBD1. Sequencing used memory CD4+ T cells from blood. The CDR3 is CASSFEGARGYTF. The nucleotide sequence is TGTGCCAGCAGCTTTGAGGGGGCACGGGGCTACACCTTC.